These 12 T cell receptor beta chains came from one sample sequenced in a study of TIL therapy for anti-PD-1-resistant metastatic lung cancer. Time point meaning: pre-treatment sample, taken before nivolumab and TIL therapy. Sequencing used immunoSEQ v3. Libraries were prepared by immunoSEQ multiplex PCR; TCRdb keeps only in-frame clonotypes and omits some of them. This sample yields about 60,000 clones, of which over 75% are seen a single time; roughly 2.6% belongs to the top ten. The sample was blood, taken at baseline. The receptors here all came from a person aged 25-85 years with non-small cell lung cancer.

This clone was seen a few times. This chain connects TRBV21-1 to TRBJ2-6; TRBD2, the table's D call, lacks a check against the DNA. TRBV21-1 is designated a pseudogene. This CDR3 region has 22 residues. The DNA for the CDR3 is TGTGCCAGCAGCAAACGGGTTGTGGAATCGGGACTTACCCGCTCTGGGGCCAACGTCCTGACTTTC. Residues: CASSKRVVESGLTRSGANVLTF.

This rearrangement joins TRBV7-9 to TRBJ2-5, with D uncertain. Per germline, CDR1 SEHNR and CDR2 FQNEAQ (reference sequence). The germline V and J ends were trimmed by 5 bases and 5 bases, with 21 bases remaining between them. The CDR3 is 16 residues long. In DNA, the CDR3 is TGTGCCAGCAGCCAACCGGGCGGATCTCAGAAGGAGACCCAGTACTTC. It translates to CASSQPGGSQKETQYF. The variable domain in full, completed from reference TRBV7-9 and TRBJ2-5, reads DTGVSQNPRHKITKRGQNVTFRCDPISEHNRLYWYRQTLGQGPEFLTYFQNEAQLEKSRLLSDRFSAERPKGSFSTLEIQRTEQGDSAMYLCASSQPGGSQKETQYFGPGTRLLVL.

The chain employs TRBV7-2 and TRBJ2-1; D gene unclear. Trimming left V 2 bases short and J 0 bases short, with 11 bases between. CDR3 size: 16 residues. CDR1 is SGHTA and CDR2 is FQGNSA in the germline V gene. In nucleotides, the CDR3 is TGTGCCAGCAGCTTAAAAAGCGCCAGCTCCTACAATGAGCAGTTCTTC. Its translation is CASSLKSASSYNEQFF.

This chain connects TRBV7-9 to TRBJ1-4, with TRBD1 identical over 8 bases. The germline gives CDR1 SEHNR, CDR2 FQNEAQ (reference sequence). There are 17 residues in the CDR3. The V and J ends lost 5 bases and 6 bases, in that order; junction bases with no gene match: 14. CDR3 bases: TGTGCCAGCAGCCATCCTCTCGACAGGGGTTCTCATGAAAAACTGTTTTTT. Encoded protein: CASSHPLDRGSHEKLFF.

The V call is TRBV19, the J call TRBJ2-4, with D possibly matching TRBD2 (6 bases). The CDR3 has 15 residues. Germline CDR1 LNHDA, CDR2 SQIVND (reference sequence). Deletions cut 0 bases from V and 8 bases from J, with 14 bases between. CDR3 bases: TGTGCCAGTAGTATAGATCGGGGGAGGCGGGACATTCAGTACTTC. Its translation: CASSIDRGRRDIQYF.

The V and J genes are TRBV7-8 and TRBJ2-2; possibly TRBD1 for D (7 bases). This CDR3 has 16 amino acids. Per germline, CDR1 SGHVS and CDR2 FQNEAQ. Trimming removed 1 base at V and 4 bases at J, with 13 bases between. CDR3 sequence reads: CASSLVAGGTTGELFF. CDR3 in DNA: TGTGCCAGCAGCTTAGTAGCAGGGGGGACCACCGGGGAGCTGTTTTTT.

In this sample, this clone turned up once. This chain uses TRBV10-2 with TRBJ2-7; D unclear. Germline-derived CDR1 and CDR2 are WSHSY and SAAADI. V was pared by 5 bases and J by 5 bases, with 10 bases between. The CDR3 spans 12 residues. CDR3 bases: TGCGCCAGCAGTTCCTCAAGGAACGAGCAGTACTTC. As protein: CASSSSRNEQYF.

This rearrangement joins TRBV3-1 (or the pseudogene TRBV3-2) to TRBJ2-3; 14 nucleotides line up with TRBD2. The CDR3 consists of 18 residues. With 1 base clipped from V and 3 bases from J, the junction kept 6 bases outside the gene matches. The germline V gene encodes CDR1 LGHDT and CDR2 YNNKEL (reference sequence). This CDR3 reads CASSQGSTSGRGTDTQYF. The CDR3 coding sequence is TGTGCCAGCAGCCAAGGGTCGACTAGCGGGAGGGGGACAGATACGCAGTATTTT.

This chain links TRBV11-2 with TRBJ1-2, with D possibly being TRBD1 (5 bases). This CDR3 spans 17 amino acids. With 4 bases removed from V and 3 bases from J, the gap between germline ends came to 21 bases. Germline V gene sequence: CDR1 SGHAT, CDR2 FQNNGV. The CDR3 sequence: CASSSLRVNRRDYGYTF. CDR3 nucleotide sequence: TGTGCCAGCAGCTCCCTCAGGGTTAATCGTAGGGACTATGGCTACACCTTC.

The chain is built from TRBV7-2 and TRBJ2-7; 12 bases are a match to TRBD2. V trimming: 5 bases; J trimming: 1 base; junction bases outside the gene matches: 3. Germline V gene sequence: CDR1 SGHTA, CDR2 FQGNSA. The CDR3 extends over 15 amino acids. CDR3 sequence reads: CASSITSGGSYEQYF. The CDR3 DNA sequence: TGTGCCAGCAGCATAACTAGCGGGGGGTCCTACGAGCAGTACTTC.

There are a few counts of this clone. The chain joins TRBV21-1 to TRBJ1-5; TRBD1 reflects the table's D call only, with no check against the DNA. TRBV21-1 is recorded as a pseudogene. CDR3 length: 18 amino acids. The CDR3 protein is CASSKRQGLPYSNQPQHF. In DNA form, the CDR3 reads TGTGCCAGCAGCAAACGGCAGGGTCTCCCCTATAGCAATCAGCCCCAGCATTTT.

This chain uses TRBV2 with TRBJ1-4; D is perhaps TRBD1 (5 bases). Trimming cost V 7 bases and J 8 bases, with 20 bases left between them. CDR3 length: 15 residues. CDR1 and CDR2 (germline): SNHLY, FYNNEI. CDR3 bases: TGTGCCAGCACCCTGCTGGGGCAGGGAGGGGAAAAACTGTTTTTT. This sequence encodes CASTLLGQGGEKLFF. Complete variable domain (other parts from reference TRBV2 and TRBJ1-4): EPEVTQTPSHQVTQMGQEVILRCVPISNHLYFYWYRQILGQKVEFLVSFYNNEISEKSEIFDDQFSVERPDGSNFTLKIRSTKLEDSAMYFCASTLLGQGGEKLFFGSGTQLSVL.